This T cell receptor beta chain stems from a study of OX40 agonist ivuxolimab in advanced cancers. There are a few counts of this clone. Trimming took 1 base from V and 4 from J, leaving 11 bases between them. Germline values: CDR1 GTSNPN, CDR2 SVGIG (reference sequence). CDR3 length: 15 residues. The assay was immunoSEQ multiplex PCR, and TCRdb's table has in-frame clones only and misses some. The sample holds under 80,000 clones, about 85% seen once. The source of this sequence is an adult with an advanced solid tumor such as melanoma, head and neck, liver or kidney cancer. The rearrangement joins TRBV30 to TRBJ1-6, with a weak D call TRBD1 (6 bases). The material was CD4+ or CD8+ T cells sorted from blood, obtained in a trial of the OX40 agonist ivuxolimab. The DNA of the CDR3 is TGTGCCTGGAGTGGGGGGGCCCGGTATAATTCACCCCTCCACTTT. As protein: CAWSGGARYNSPLHF.